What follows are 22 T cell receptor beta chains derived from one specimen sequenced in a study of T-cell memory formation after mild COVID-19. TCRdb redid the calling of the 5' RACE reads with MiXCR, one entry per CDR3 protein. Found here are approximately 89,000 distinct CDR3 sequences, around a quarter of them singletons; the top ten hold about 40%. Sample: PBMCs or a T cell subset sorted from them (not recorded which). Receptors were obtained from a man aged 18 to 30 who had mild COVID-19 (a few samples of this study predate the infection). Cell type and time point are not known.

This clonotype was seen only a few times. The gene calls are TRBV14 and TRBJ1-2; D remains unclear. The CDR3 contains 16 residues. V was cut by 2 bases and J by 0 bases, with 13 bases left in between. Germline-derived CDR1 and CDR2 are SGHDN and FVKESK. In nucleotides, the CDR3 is TGTGCCAGCAGCCAAATTGACGCGATAGCTAACTATGGCTACACCTTC. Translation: CASSQIDAIANYGYTF.

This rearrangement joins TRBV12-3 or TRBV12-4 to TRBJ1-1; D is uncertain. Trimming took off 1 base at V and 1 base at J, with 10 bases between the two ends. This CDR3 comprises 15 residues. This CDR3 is CASSLDRAGNTEAFF. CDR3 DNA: TGTGCCAGCAGTTTAGACCGGGCAGGGAACACTGAAGCTTTCTTT.

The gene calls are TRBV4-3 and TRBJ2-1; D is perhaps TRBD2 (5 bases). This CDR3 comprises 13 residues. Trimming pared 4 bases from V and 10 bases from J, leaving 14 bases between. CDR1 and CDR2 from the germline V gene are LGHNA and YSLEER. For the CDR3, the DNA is TGCGCCAGCAGCCGGAGGTCCGGGCGGGAGCAGTTCTTC. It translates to CASSRRSGREQFF.

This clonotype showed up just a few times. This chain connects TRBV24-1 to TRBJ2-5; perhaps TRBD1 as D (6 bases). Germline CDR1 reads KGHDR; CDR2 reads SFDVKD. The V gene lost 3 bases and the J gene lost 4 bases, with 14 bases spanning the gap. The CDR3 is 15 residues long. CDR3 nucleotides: TGTGCCACCAGTGATATCACAGGGTCGGGAGAGACCCAGTACTTC. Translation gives CATSDITGSGETQYF.

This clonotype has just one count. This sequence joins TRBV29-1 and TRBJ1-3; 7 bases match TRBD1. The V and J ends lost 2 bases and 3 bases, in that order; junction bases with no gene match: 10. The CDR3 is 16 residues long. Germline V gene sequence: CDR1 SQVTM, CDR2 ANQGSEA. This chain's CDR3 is CSVELSQGIIGNTIYF. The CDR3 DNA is TGCAGCGTTGAATTATCACAGGGGATTATTGGAAACACCATATATTTT.

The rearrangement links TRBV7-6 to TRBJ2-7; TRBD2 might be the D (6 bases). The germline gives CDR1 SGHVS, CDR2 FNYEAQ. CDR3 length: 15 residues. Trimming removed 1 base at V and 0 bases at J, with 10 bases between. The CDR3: CASSLEAGPSYEQYF. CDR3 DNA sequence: TGTGCCAGCAGCTTAGAGGCGGGACCCTCCTACGAGCAGTACTTC.

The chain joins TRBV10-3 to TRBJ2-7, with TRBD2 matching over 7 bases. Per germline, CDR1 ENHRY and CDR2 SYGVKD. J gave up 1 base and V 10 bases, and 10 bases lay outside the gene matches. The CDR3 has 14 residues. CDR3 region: CATEAGFSSYEQYF. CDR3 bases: TGTGCCACAGAAGCGGGGTTCAGTTCCTACGAGCAGTACTTC.

The CDR3 protein is CASSPSRGLYEQYV. CDR3 in DNA: TGTGCCAGCAGTCCCTCCCGGGGCCTTTACGAGCAGTACGTC. V is TRBV6-6 and J is TRBJ2-7; tentatively, D is TRBD1 or TRBD2 (5 bases each). The CDR3 length is 14 residues. Germline loops: CDR1 MNHNY, CDR2 SVGAGI (reference sequence). Trimming shortened V by 5 bases and J by 4 bases, and 15 bases separated the two germline ends.

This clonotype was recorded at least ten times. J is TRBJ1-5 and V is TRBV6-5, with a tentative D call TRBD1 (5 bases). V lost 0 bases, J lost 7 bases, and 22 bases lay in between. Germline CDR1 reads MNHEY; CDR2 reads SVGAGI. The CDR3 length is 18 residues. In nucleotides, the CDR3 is TGTGCCAGCAGTTACTCGAGGGGTGTCGGTGACACACAGCAGCCCCAGCATTTT. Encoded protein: CASSYSRGVGDTQQPQHF.

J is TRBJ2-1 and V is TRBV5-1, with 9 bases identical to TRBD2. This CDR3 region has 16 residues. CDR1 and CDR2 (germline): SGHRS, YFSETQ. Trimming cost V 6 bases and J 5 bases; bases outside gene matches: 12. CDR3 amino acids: CASTPYRLAGHNEQFF. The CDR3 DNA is TGCGCCAGCACCCCGTATCGGCTAGCGGGGCACAATGAGCAGTTCTTC.

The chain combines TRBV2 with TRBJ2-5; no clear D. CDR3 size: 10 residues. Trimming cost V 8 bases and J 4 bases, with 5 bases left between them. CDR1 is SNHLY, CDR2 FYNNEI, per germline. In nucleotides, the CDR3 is TGTGCCAGCCTGGCAGAGACCCAGTACTTC. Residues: CASLAETQYF.

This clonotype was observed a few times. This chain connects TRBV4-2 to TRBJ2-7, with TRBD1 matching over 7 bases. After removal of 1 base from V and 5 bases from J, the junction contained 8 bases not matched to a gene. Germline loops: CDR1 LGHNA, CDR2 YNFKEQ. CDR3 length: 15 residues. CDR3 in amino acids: CASSQVSRGKDEQYF. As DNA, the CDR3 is TGTGCCAGCAGCCAAGTCTCCAGGGGGAAAGACGAGCAGTACTTC.

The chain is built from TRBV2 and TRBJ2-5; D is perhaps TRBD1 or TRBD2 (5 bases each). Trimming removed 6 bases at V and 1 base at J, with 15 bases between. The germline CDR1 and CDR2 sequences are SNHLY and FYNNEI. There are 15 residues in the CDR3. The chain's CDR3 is CASRTGTTVQETQYF. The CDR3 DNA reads TGTGCCAGCAGGACCGGGACCACCGTCCAAGAGACCCAGTACTTC.

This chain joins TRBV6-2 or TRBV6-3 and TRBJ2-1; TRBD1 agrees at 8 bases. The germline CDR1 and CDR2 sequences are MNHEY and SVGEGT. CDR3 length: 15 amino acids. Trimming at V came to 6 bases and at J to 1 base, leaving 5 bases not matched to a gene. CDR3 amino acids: CASSSTGGSYNEQFF. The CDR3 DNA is TGTGCCAGCAGCTCAACAGGGGGATCCTACAATGAGCAGTTCTTC.

The chain's CDR3 is CASSYNRVANTEAFF. CDR3 sequence (DNA): TGTGCCAGCAGCTATAACAGGGTAGCGAACACTGAAGCTTTCTTT. The J gene is TRBJ1-1, the V gene TRBV7-8, with D maybe TRBD1 (6 bases). Per germline, CDR1 SGHVS and CDR2 FQNEAQ. The CDR3 is 15 residues long. V lost 4 bases to trimming and J lost 1 base, with 13 bases between them.

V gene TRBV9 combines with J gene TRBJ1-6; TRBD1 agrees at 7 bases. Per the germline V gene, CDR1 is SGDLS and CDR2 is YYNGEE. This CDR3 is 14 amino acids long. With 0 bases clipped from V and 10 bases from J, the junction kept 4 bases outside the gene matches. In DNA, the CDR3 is TGTGCCAGCAGCGTAGACAGGGGTCTCTCACCCCTCCACTTT. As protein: CASSVDRGLSPLHF.

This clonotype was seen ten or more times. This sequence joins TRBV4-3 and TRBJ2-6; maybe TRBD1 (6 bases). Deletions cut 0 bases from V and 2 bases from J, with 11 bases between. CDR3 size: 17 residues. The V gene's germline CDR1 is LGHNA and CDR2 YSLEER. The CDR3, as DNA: TGCGCCAGCAGCCAAGAAACCCAGGGGACTGGGGCCAACGTCCTGACTTTC. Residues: CASSQETQGTGANVLTF.

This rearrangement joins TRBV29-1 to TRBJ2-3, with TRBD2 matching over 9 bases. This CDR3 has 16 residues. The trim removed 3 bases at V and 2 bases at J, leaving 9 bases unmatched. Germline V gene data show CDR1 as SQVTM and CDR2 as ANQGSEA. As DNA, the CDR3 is TGCAGCGTTGAGGGGCTAGCGGGGTACCTCACAGATACGCAGTATTTT. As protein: CSVEGLAGYLTDTQYF.

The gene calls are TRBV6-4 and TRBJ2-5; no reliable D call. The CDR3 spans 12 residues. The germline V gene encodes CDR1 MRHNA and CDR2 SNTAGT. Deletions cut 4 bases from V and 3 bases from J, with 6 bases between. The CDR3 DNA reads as TGTGCCAGCAGTGGCTCTGAAGAGACCCAGTACTTC. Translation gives CASSGSEETQYF.

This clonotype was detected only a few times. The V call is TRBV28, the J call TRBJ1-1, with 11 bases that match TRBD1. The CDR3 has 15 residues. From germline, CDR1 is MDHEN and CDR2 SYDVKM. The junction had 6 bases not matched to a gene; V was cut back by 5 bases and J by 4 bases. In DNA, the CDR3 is TGTGCCAGCAGTGCCTACGGGACAGGGGGCACTGAAGCTTTCTTT. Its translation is CASSAYGTGGTEAFF.

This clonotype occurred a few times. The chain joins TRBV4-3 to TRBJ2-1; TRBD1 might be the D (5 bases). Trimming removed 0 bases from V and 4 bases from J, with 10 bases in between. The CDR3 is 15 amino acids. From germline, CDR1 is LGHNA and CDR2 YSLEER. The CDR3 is CASSQDRYRYNEQFF. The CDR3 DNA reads TGCGCCAGCAGCCAAGATAGATACAGGTACAATGAGCAGTTCTTC.

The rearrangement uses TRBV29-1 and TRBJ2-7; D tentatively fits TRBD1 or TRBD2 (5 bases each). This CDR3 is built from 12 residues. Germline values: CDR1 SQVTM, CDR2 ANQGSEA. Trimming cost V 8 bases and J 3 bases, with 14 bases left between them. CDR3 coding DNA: TGCAGCATCCGGGACGGGAACTACGAGCAGTACGTC. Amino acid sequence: CSIRDGNYEQYV.